This T cell receptor beta chain was identified in a study of radiotherapy plus CTLA-4 blockade in lung cancer. Sequenced by immunoSEQ multiplex PCR; TCRdb stores in-frame clones only, minus some. Of tens of thousands of clones listed, approximately 73% were seen once; the top ten hold 3.5%. Germline assignment: CDR1 MDHEN and CDR2 SYDVKM. The CDR3 runs 16 residues. V shed 6 bases and J 5 bases; nucleotides not matched to a gene: 9. This clone was observed once. The rearrangement links TRBV28 to TRBJ2-7; 14 bases fit TRBD2. Sample: peripheral blood, taken from a patient treated with radiotherapy plus ipilimumab. The clonotype originates from a human donor with non-small cell lung cancer who had a complete response to radiotherapy plus ipilimumab. CDR3 nucleotide sequence: TGTGCCAGCAGGGCCGGGACTAGCGGGAGAATGAACGAGCAGTACTTC. It is translated as CASRAGTSGRMNEQYF.